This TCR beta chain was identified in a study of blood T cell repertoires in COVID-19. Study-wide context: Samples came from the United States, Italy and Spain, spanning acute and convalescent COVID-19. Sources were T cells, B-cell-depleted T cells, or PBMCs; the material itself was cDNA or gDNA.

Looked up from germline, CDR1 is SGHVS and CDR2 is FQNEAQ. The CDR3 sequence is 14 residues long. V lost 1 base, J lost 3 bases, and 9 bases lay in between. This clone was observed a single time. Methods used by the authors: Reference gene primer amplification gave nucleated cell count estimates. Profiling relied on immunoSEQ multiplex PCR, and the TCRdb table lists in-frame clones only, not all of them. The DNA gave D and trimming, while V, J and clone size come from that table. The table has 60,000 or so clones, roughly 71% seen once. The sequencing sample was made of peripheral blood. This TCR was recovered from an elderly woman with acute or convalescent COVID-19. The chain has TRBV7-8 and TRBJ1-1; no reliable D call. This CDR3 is CASSLVGGYTEAFF. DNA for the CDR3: TGTGCCAGCAGCTTAGTTGGAGGGTACACTGAAGCTTTCTTT.